A selection of T cell receptor beta chains follows, all from one sample in a study of glioma-infiltrating T cells after dendritic cell vaccination. This table comes from immunoSEQ multiplex PCR, and its TCRdb copy is limited to in-frame clones, with some not included. The sample lists roughly 80,000 clones, about nine tenths occurring once. The material sequenced was blood, taken after dendritic cell vaccination. These receptor sequences come from a human donor with glioblastoma. CDR3s include the opening cysteine and the closing phenylalanine or tryptophan. The D gene is left open where the match is weak. Only part of the rows carry a size: once, few, many, or a class if the clone is expanded.

clone_size,d_call,j_call,v_call,cdr3_aa,cdr3_nt
NA,NA,TRBJ2-2,TRBV10-3,CAIKREGELFF,TGTGCCATCAAACGGGAGGGGGAGCTGTTTTTT
once,NA,TRBJ2-7,TRBV12-5,CASGTSLQLSYEQYF,TGTGCTAGTGGGACTAGTCTGCAGCTCTCCTACGAGCAGTACTTC
few,TRBD2,TRBJ2-1,TRBV7-9,CASSLPSGGLYNEQFF,TGTGCCAGCAGCTTACCCAGCGGGGGCCTTTACAATGAGCAGTTCTTC
NA,NA,TRBJ2-2,TRBV27,CASSSGTIPGELFF,TGTGCCAGCAGTTCCGGGACAATCCCCGGGGAGCTGTTTTTT
NA,TRBD1,TRBJ2-1,TRBV7-8,CASSPRGTGTNEQFF,TGTGCCAGCAGCCCCAGGGGGACAGGGACTAATGAGCAGTTCTTC
NA,TRBD2,TRBJ2-7,TRBV6-5,CASRTSGTYEQYF,TGTGCCAGCAGGACTAGCGGGACCTACGAGCAGTACTTC
NA,NA,TRBJ2-1,TRBV7-7,CASSLSGGYEQFF,TGTGCCAGCAGCTTATCTGGAGGTTATGAGCAGTTCTTC
NA,TRBD1,TRBJ1-2,TRBV29-1,CSAIRQGPANYGYTF,TGCAGCGCAATACGACAGGGGCCAGCTAACTATGGCTACACCTTC
NA,TRBD1,TRBJ2-7,TRBV4-1,CASSLDRQGGGEQYF,TGCGCCAGCAGCCTAGACCGACAGGGGGGAGGCGAGCAGTACTTC
few,TRBD1,TRBJ2-1,TRBV5-1,CASSSGTGQGNEQFF,TGCGCCAGCAGCTCCGGGACAGGGCAGGGCAATGAGCAGTTCTTC
NA,NA,TRBJ2-5,TRBV7-2,CASSFARGLAETQYF,TGTGCCAGCAGCTTTGCCAGGGGTCTTGCAGAGACCCAGTACTTC
NA,NA,TRBJ2-3,TRBV19,CASSSPGHSGDTQYF,TGTGCCAGTAGTTCACCGGGACACTCCGGAGATACGCAGTATTTT
NA,NA,TRBJ2-5,TRBV9,CASSAGLYQETQYF,TGTGCCAGCAGCGCGGGACTGTACCAAGAGACCCAGTACTTC
NA,TRBD1,TRBJ2-3,TRBV7-3,CASSEQGAADTQYF,TGTGCCAGCAGCGAACAGGGGGCCGCAGATACGCAGTATTTT
NA,TRBD1,TRBJ2-2,TRBV5-1,CASSQGQSFVGELFF,TGCGCCAGCAGTCAGGGACAGTCCTTCGTCGGGGAGCTGTTTTTT
NA,TRBD2,TRBJ2-7,TRBV4-2,CASSQAPASGSYEQYF,TGTGCCAGCAGCCAAGCCCCCGCTAGCGGGTCCTACGAGCAGTACTTC
NA,TRBD1,TRBJ1-5,TRBV2,CASSLDRGRRSNQLQHF,TGTGCCAGCAGTCTGGACAGGGGGCGACGTAGCAATCAGCTCCAGCATTTT
once,TRBD1,TRBJ2-1,TRBV13,CASSLDRAHEQFF,TGTGCCAGCAGTTTGGACAGGGCCCATGAGCAGTTCTTC
NA,NA,TRBJ2-7,TRBV18,CASSPAGKLLYEQYF,TGTGCCAGCTCACCAGCGGGAAAACTACTCTACGAGCAGTACTTC
NA,NA,TRBJ2-3,TRBV30,CAWKLGGGSTDTQYF,TGTGCCTGGAAGTTGGGGGGAGGAAGCACAGATACGCAGTATTTT
NA,NA,TRBJ2-1,TRBV7-8,CASILRGSDRVGYNEQFF,TGTGCCAGCATCCTCCGGGGTAGCGACCGAGTGGGCTACAATGAGCAGTTCTTC
NA,TRBD2,TRBJ2-3,TRBV6-8,CASSYSGTSGEDTQYF,TGTGCCAGCAGTTACTCGGGGACTAGCGGGGAGGATACGCAGTATTTT
NA,TRBD2,TRBJ2-7,TRBV7-9,CASSLASGRAGEQYF,TGTGCCAGCAGCTTAGCTAGCGGGAGGGCCGGCGAGCAGTACTTC
NA,NA,TRBJ2-3,TRBV6-5,CASSSLAQSLYF,TGTGCCAGCAGCTCACTAGCACAGAGTCTTTATTTT
NA,TRBD2,TRBJ2-2,TRBV19,CASRVSGGNTGELFF,TGTGCCAGTCGGGTCTCGGGGGGTAACACCGGGGAGCTGTTTTTT
NA,TRBD2,TRBJ2-7,TRBV9,CASSPRGAGGSYEQYF,TGTGCCAGCAGCCCCCGGGGCGCGGGGGGCTCCTACGAGCAGTACTTC